The rows below give T cell receptor beta chains drawn from one sample of a study of T cell repertoires in cytomegalovirus infection. TCRdb recomputed calls from the reads with MiXCR, one row per CDR3 protein. Altogether roughly 500,000 distinct CDR3 sequences are present, 16% being singletons, with the ten largest covering roughly 25%. The sequenced sample was CD8+ T cells from PBMCs. These receptor sequences come from a human donor in good health (CMV status not recorded). Some clones in this sample may be carry-over from other donors' samples. The CDR3 runs from the conserved cysteine through the conserved F or W. D genes are given only for firm matches. Clone size appears in some rows only: once, few, many, or a class for an expanded clone.

NA | TRBJ2-7 | TRBV6-6 | few | TGTGCCAGCAGTTACACAGGGAAAGAGCAGTACTTC | CASSYTGKEQYF
NA | TRBJ2-5 | TRBV6-1 | many | TGTGCCAGCACCCTCGGCAGGGAAGAGACCCAGTACTTC | CASTLGREETQYF
TRBD2 | TRBJ2-2 | TRBV7-9 | many | TGTGCCAGCAGCCCACGGGGAGGGCCCCGAACCGGGGAGCTGTTTTTT | CASSPRGGPRTGELFF
TRBD2 | TRBJ2-7 | TRBV28 | few | TGTGCCAGCAGTAGTTTAGCGGGAGCCTTTATCGACGAGCAGTACTTC | CASSSLAGAFIDEQYF
TRBD2 | TRBJ2-2 | TRBV11-2 | many | TGTGCCAGCAGCTTTCCTCTAGCGGGAGAGAGAACCGGGGAGCTGTTTTTT | CASSFPLAGERTGELFF
TRBD1 | TRBJ1-2 | TRBV6-5 | few | TGTGCCAGCAGGACAGGGATACCTAACTATGGCTACACCTTC | CASRTGIPNYGYTF
NA | TRBJ2-1 | TRBV20-1 | NA | TGCAGTGCTCGCCAGGGGGGGCTACAGTTCTTC | CSARQGGLQFF
NA | TRBJ1-2 | TRBV3-1 | NA | TGTGCCAGCAGCCCTAACCCCGGGACCGACGCTAACTATGGCTACACCTTC | CASSPNPGTDANYGYTF
TRBD1 | TRBJ2-7 | TRBV5-1 | NA | TGCGCCAGCAGCGGAGGACAGGGGGCGTACTTC | CASSGGQGAYF
NA | TRBJ2-7 | TRBV11-2 | few | TGTGCCAGCAGCCACGGGTCAGGCCCCTACGAGCAGTACTTC | CASSHGSGPYEQYF
TRBD2 | TRBJ2-3 | TRBV30 | NA | TGTGCCTGCAGGAGGTCCAGCGGGAGGGCGGGTGATACGCAGTATTTT | CACRRSSGRAGDTQYF
TRBD2 | TRBJ2-1 | TRBV6-5 | NA | TGTGCCAGCAGTGCACGGGGGGCCTACAATGAGCAGTTCTTC | CASSARGAYNEQFF
NA | TRBJ2-3 | TRBV6-1 | few | TGTGCCAGCAGCATCCGGGACTGGTCTAGCACAGATACGCAGTATTTT | CASSIRDWSSTDTQYF
TRBD2 | TRBJ2-7 | TRBV4-2 | many | TGTGCCAGCAGCCAAGACCCCACTAGCGGGAGCTACTACGAGCAGTACTTC | CASSQDPTSGSYYEQYF
NA | TRBJ1-1 | TRBV7-6 | many | TGTGCCAGCAGCTTAGGGGTCAGCTCCACTGAAGCTTTCTTT | CASSLGVSSTEAFF
NA | TRBJ1-2 | TRBV27 | NA | TGTGCCAGCAGTTCCCCCGGGGAGGGACGGAATGGCTACACCTTC | CASSSPGEGRNGYTF
TRBD1 | TRBJ1-2 | TRBV7-6 | few | TGTGCCAGCAGCACTACCGACAGGGCTATTGGCTACACCTTC | CASSTTDRAIGYTF
TRBD2 | TRBJ2-1 | TRBV7-9 | many | TGTGCCAGCAGCTCAGCGGGGATAACTTTGAATGAGCAGTTCTTC | CASSSAGITLNEQFF
TRBD2 | TRBJ2-1 | TRBV7-3 | many | TGTGCCAGCAGCCCCCAGGTAGCGGGCAGCTCCTACAATGAGCAGTTCTTC | CASSPQVAGSSYNEQFF
NA | TRBJ1-1 | TRBV12-3/TRBV12-4 | many | TGTGCCAGCAGGTCTACAGTGAACACTGAAGCTTTCTTT | CASRSTVNTEAFF
NA | TRBJ2-2 | TRBV19 | NA | TGTGCCAGTAGTCCTCTGGGAGGTCTCTACACCGGGGAGCTGTTTTTT | CASSPLGGLYTGELFF
NA | TRBJ2-3 | TRBV4-1 | many | TGCGCCAGCAGCCAAGGCGCCAGCGGACACAGACAAGATACGCAGTATTTT | CASSQGASGHRQDTQYF
TRBD2 | TRBJ2-3 | TRBV27 | NA | TGTGCCAGCAGTTTATCGGCTAGCGGGAGGGCCAGTGATACGCAGTATTTT | CASSLSASGRASDTQYF